Included here is one TCR beta chain sequence, with context. The junction shows a germline mismatch at one end, possibly a read error. This CDR3 region has 15 residues. Germline V CDR1 and CDR2: MNHNY, SVGAGI (reference sequence). The sample is drawn from a study of graft-versus-host responses after intestinal transplantation. CFSE-low proliferating responders, CD3+CD4+ and CD3+CD8+, were sorted post-reaction. Sequencing used immunoSEQ multiplex PCR; TCRdb keeps in-frame clones, though not all of them. There are about 4,600 clones in the sample; around 28% occur only once, and 4% to 6% lies in the top ten.

This TCR came from a human patient who received an intestinal transplant. The sequenced sample was alloreactive CD4+ T cells from a mixed lymphocyte reaction culture, obtained before intestinal transplant. Described subset: CFSE-low proliferating T cells sorted from roughly 6-day pre-transplant mixed lymphocyte reaction (GvH or HvG direction). The chain carries TRBV6-6 and TRBJ2-7; the match to TRBD2 covers 9 bases. CDR3 protein: CASSYSSGGMYEQHF. CDR3 nucleotide sequence: TGTGCCAGCAGTTACTCTAGCGGGGGAATGTACGAGCAGCACTTC.